This T cell receptor beta chain was sequenced during a study of cytomegalovirus exposure and HLA in healthy donors. Study outcomes and limitations: A link between a missense DCLRE1C variant and TCR beta V- and J-gene trimming emerged from a later analysis. In a later analysis, 16,951 TCR beta sequences were associated with HLA alleles at 0.05 false discovery rate. Highly shared sequence variants in one cluster were likely a sequencing artifact.

V was cut by 3 bases and J by 0 bases, with 2 bases left in between. From germline, CDR1 is MNHNS and CDR2 SASEGT. The CDR3 covers 12 residues. Unrecorded immune exposures were likely, despite nominal health at sampling. It was with 60 Vbeta and 13 Jbeta primers that the PCR ran. Profiled with immunoSEQ multiplex PCR; TCRdb holds only in-frame clones, not every one. The data hold tens of thousands of clones, with 70% to 80% observed a single time. Points on this clone: The antigen is not known.

This chain joins TRBV6-1 and TRBJ1-1; D is unresolved. The receptor was isolated from a woman between 45 and 65 years old in good health and CMV-seropositive. Input material: PBMCs. The CDR3 here is CASSDVNTEAFF. The CDR3 DNA follows: TGTGCCAGCAGTGACGTGAACACTGAAGCTTTCTTT.